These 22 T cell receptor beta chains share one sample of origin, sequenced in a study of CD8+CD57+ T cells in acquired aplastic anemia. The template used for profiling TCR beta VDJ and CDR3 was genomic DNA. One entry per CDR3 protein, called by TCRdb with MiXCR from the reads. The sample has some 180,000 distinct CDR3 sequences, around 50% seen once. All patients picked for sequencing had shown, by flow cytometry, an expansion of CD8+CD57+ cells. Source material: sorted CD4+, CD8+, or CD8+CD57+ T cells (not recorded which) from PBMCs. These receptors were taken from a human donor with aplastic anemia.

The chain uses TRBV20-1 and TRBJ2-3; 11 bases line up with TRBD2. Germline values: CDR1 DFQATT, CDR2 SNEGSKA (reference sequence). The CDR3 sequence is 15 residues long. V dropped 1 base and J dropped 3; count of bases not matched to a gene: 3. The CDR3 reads CSARAGTSGTDTQYF. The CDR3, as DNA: TGCAGTGCTAGAGCCGGGACTAGCGGTACAGATACGCAGTATTTT.

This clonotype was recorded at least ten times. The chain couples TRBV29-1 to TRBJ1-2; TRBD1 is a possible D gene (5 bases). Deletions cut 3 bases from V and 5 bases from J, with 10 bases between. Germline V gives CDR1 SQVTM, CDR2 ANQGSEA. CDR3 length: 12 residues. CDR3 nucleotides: TGCAGCGTTGACAAGGGGAAGTATGGCTACACCTTC. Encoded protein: CSVDKGKYGYTF.

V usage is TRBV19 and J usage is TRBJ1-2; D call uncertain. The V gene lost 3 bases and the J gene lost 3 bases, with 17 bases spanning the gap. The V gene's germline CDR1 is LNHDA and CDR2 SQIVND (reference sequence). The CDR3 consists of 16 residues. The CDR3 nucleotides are TGTGCCAGTAGTATTTGGACGGGCAGGAGAGACTATGGCTACACCTTC. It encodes CASSIWTGRRDYGYTF.

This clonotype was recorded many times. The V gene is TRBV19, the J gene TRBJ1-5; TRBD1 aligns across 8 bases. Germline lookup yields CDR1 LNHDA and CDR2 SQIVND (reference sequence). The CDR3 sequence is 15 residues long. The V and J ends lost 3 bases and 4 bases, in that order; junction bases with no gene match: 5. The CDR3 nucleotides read TGTGCCAGTAGTATTCGGACAGGGTTTAATCAGCCCCAGCATTTT. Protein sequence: CASSIRTGFNQPQHF.

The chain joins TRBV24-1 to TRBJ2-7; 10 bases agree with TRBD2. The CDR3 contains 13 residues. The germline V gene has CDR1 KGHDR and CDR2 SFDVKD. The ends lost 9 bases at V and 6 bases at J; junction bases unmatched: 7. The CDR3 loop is CATAQIAGGEQYF. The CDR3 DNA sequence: TGTGCCACCGCTCAGATAGCGGGAGGCGAGCAGTACTTC.

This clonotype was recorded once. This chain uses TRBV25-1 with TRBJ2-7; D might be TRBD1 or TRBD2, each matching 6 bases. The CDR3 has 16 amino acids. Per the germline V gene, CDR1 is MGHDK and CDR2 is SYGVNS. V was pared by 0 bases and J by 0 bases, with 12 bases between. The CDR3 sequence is CASSEYGGPSSYEQYF. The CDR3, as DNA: TGTGCCAGCAGTGAATATGGGGGGCCCAGCTCCTACGAGCAGTACTTC.

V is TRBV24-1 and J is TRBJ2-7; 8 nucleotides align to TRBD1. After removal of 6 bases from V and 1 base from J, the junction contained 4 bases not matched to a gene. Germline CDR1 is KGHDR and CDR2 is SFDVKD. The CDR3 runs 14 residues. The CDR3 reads CATSKGQESYEQYF. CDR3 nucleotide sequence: TGTGCCACCAGTAAGGGACAGGAGTCCTACGAGCAGTACTTC.

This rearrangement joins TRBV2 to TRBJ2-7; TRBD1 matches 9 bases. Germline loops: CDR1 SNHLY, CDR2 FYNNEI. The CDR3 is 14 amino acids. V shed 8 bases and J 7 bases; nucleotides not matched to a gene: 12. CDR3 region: CASARGTGPLEQYF. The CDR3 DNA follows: TGTGCCAGCGCCAGAGGGACAGGGCCCTTGGAGCAGTACTTC.

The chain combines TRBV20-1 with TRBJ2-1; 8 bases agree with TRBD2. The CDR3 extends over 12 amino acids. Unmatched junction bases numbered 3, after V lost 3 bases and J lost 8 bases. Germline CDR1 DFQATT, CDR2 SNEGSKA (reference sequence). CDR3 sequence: CSASGGGHEQFF. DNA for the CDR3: TGCAGTGCTAGCGGCGGGGGGCATGAGCAGTTCTTC.

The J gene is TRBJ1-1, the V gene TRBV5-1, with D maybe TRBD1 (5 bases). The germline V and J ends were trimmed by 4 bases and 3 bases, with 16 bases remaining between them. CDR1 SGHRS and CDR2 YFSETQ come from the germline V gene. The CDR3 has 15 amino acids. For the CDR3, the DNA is TGCGCCAGCAGCCGCGACGGAGGGGTGGACACTGAAGCTTTCTTT. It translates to CASSRDGGVDTEAFF. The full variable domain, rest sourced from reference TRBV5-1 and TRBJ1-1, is KAGVTQTPRYLIKTRGQQVTLSCSPISGHRSVSWYQQTPGQGLQFLFEYFSETQRNKGNFPGRFSGRQFSNSRSEMNVSTLELGDSALYLCASSRDGGVDTEAFFGQGTRLTVV.

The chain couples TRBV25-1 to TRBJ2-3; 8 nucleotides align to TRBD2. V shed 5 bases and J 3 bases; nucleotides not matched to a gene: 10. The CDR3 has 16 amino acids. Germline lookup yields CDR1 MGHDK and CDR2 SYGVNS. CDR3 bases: TGTGCCAGCAGTTCCCGGGGGGGGGGGTGGACAGATACGCAGTATTTT. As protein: CASSSRGGGWTDTQYF.

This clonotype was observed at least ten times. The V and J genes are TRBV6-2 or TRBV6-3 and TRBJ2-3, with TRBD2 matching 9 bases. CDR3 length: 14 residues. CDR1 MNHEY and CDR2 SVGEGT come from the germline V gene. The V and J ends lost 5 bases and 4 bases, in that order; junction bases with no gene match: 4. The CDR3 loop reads CASSPRTSADTQYF. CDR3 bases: TGTGCCAGCAGTCCCCGGACTAGCGCAGATACGCAGTATTTT.

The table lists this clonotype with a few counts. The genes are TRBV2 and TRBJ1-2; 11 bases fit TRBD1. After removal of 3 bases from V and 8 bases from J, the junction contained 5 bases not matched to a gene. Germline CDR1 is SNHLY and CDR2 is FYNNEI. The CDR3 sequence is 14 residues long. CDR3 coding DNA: TGTGCCAGCAGTGATCAAGGGACAGGGGGAGGCTACACCTTC. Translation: CASSDQGTGGGYTF.

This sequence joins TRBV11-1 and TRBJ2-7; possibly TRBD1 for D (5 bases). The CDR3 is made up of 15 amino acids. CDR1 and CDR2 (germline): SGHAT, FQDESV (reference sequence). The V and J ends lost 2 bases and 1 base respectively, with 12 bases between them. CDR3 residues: CASSLTGKGSYEQYF. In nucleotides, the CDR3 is TGTGCCAGCAGCTTAACAGGAAAGGGATCCTACGAGCAGTACTTC.

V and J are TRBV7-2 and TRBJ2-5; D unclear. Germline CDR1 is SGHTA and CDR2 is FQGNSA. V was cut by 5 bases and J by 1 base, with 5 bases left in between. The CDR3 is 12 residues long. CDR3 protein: CASSPIQETQYF. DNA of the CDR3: TGTGCCAGCAGCCCCATCCAAGAGACCCAGTACTTC. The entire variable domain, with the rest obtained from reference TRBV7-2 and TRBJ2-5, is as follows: GAGVSQSPSNKVTEKGKDVELRCDPISGHTALYWYRQSLGQGLEFLIYFQGNSAPDKSGLPSDRFSAERTGGSVSTLTIQRTQQEDSAVYLCASSPIQETQYFGPGTRLLVL.

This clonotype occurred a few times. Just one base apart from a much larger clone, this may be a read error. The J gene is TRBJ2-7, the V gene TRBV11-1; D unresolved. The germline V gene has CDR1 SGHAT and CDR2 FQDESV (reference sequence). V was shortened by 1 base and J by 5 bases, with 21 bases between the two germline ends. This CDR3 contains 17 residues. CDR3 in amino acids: CASSLGGSSRFVHEQYF. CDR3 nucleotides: TGTGCCAGCAGCTTAGGAGGTTCTAGTAGGTTTGTCCACGAGCAGTACTTC.

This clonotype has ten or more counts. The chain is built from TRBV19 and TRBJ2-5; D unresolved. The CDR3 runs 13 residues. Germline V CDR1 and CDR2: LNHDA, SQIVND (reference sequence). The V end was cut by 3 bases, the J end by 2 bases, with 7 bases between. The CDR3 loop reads CASSIPEQETQYF. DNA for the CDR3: TGTGCCAGTAGTATTCCAGAGCAAGAGACCCAGTACTTC. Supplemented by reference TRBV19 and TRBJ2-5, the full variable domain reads DGGITQSPKYLFRKEGQNVTLSCEQNLNHDAMYWYRQDPGQGLRLIYYSQIVNDFQKGDIAEGYSVSREKKESFPLTVTSAQKNPTAFYLCASSIPEQETQYFGPGTRLLVL.

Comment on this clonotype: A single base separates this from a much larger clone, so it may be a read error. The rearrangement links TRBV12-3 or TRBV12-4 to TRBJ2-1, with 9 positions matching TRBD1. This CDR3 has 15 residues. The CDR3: CASSRTGTGSYEQSF. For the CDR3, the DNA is TGTGCCAGCAGTCGAACCGGGACAGGGTCTTATGAGCAGTCCTTC.

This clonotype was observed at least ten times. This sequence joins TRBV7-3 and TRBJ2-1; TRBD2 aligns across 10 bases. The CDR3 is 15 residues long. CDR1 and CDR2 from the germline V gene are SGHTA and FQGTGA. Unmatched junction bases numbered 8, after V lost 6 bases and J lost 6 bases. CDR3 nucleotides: TGTGCCAGCAGTTGGAGCGGGGGGGCCATCAATGAGCAGTTCTTC. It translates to CASSWSGGAINEQFF.

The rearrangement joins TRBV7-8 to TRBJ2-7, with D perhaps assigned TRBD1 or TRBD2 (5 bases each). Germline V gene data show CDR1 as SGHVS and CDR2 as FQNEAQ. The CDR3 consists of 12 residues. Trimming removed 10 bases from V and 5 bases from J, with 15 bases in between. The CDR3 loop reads CATLRGPDEQYF. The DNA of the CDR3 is TGTGCCACCCTTCGGGGCCCGGACGAGCAGTACTTC.

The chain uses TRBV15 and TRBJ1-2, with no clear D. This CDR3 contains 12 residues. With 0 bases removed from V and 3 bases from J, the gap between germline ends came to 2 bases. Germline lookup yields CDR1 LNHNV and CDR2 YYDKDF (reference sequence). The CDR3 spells CATSRDHYGYTF. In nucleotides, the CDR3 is TGTGCCACCAGCAGAGACCACTATGGCTACACCTTC.

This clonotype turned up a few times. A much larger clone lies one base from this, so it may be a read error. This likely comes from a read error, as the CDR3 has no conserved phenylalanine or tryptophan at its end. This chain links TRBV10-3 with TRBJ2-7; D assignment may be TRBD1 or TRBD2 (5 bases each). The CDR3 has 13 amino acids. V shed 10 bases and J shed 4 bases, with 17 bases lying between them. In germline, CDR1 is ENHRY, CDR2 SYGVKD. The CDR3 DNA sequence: TGTGCCAGCCGGGACGGAGGATTATACGAGCAGTACCTC. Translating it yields CASRDGGLYEQYL.